Below are 20 T cell receptor beta chains sequenced from a single sample in a study of regulatory T cells in long-lasting Graves disease. iRepertoire HTBI primers and Arm-PCR of CDR3 regions built TCR beta libraries. TCRdb independently ran MiXCR on the multiplex PCR reads; one entry per CDR3 protein. The sample holds roughly 560,000 distinct CDR3 sequences; around 15% are singletons and the top ten take around 25%. The time point: newly diagnosed GD, antithyroid drugs for less than 3 months. From PBMCs, RNA was extracted and then used to make the TCR library. Another study also made use of these data, one on T cells in Graves' hyperthyroidism and ophthalmopathy.

The specimen comprised peripheral blood mononuclear cells (PBMCs), sampled at new diagnosis, from a patient treated with antithyroid drugs. The receptors were gathered from a woman aged 40 to 65 with Graves disease.

This clonotype occurred many times. The CDR3 loop is CATSRDQGGYSPLHF. The DNA of the CDR3 is TGTGCCACCAGCAGAGACCAGGGGGGTTATTCACCCCTCCACTTT. V and J are TRBV15 and TRBJ1-6; 7 bases match TRBD1. Germline V gene sequence: CDR1 LNHNV, CDR2 YYDKDF (reference sequence). The CDR3 loop spans 15 amino acids. V lost 0 bases and J lost 8; bases outside the gene matches: 4.

This clonotype was picked up many times. The chain is built from TRBV6-2 or TRBV6-3 and TRBJ2-3, with a possible D match to TRBD2 (6 bases). Trimming took 4 bases from V and 0 from J, leaving 17 bases between them. Germline CDR1 reads MNHEY; CDR2 reads SVGEGT. The CDR3 covers 17 residues. CDR3 DNA: TGTGCCAGCAGTTCTCCCGGGACTTCCGCTAGCACAGATACGCAGTATTTT. This translates into CASSSPGTSASTDTQYF.

The gene calls are TRBV20-1 and TRBJ1-2; D ambiguous. CDR1 DFQATT and CDR2 SNEGSKA come from the germline V gene (reference sequence). Deletions cut 6 bases from V and 4 bases from J, with 9 bases between. CDR3 length equals 11 residues. CDR3 nucleotide sequence: TGCAGTGCGGGCCTGGGCTATGGCTACACCTTC. Translated, it gives CSAGLGYGYTF.

This clonotype was recorded many times. The J gene is TRBJ2-3, the V gene TRBV3-1; D is possibly TRBD2 (6 bases). This CDR3 has 17 amino acids. The germline CDR1 and CDR2 sequences are LGHDT and YNNKEL (reference sequence). Trimming removed 1 base from V and 2 bases from J, with 16 bases in between. CDR3 sequence: CASSQVLSGWTTDTQYF. CDR3 nucleotides: TGTGCCAGCAGCCAAGTTCTGAGCGGGTGGACCACAGATACGCAGTATTTT.

CDR3: CASSPDREGETEAFF. The DNA of the CDR3 is TGCGCCAGCAGCCCGGACAGGGAGGGAGAGACTGAAGCTTTCTTT. The rearrangement links TRBV5-1 to TRBJ1-1; 8 positions agree with TRBD1. V lost 4 bases and J lost 5; bases outside the gene matches: 10. Per the germline V gene, CDR1 is SGHRS and CDR2 is YFSETQ. This CDR3 has 15 residues.

At least ten counts were recorded for this clonotype. This chain uses TRBV2 with TRBJ2-7; maybe TRBD2 (6 bases). The germline gives CDR1 SNHLY, CDR2 FYNNEI. The CDR3 totals 13 residues. Trimming stripped 6 bases from V and 5 bases from J, with 14 bases between. The CDR3 DNA sequence: TGTGCCAGCAGAGATGGGGGGTTCAACGAGCAGTACTTC. This translates into CASRDGGFNEQYF.

This clonotype was seen many times. The chain employs TRBV6-2 or TRBV6-3 and TRBJ1-3, with D possibly being TRBD1 (5 bases). V lost 0 bases and J 7 bases, leaving 7 bases between the germline ends. Germline V gives CDR1 MNHEY, CDR2 SVGEGT. The CDR3 is 13 amino acids. The CDR3 nucleotides read TGTGCCAGCAGTTACTCAGGGGACAACACCATATATTTT. Protein: CASSYSGDNTIYF.

This clonotype was detected only a few times. In DNA form, the CDR3 reads TGTGCCAGCAGCTTACTTGCAGGATATAGCAATCAGCCCCAGCATTTT. Encoded protein: CASSLLAGYSNQPQHF. V usage is TRBV7-2 and J usage is TRBJ1-5; no clear D gene. V shed 2 bases and J shed 0 bases, with 11 bases lying between them. This CDR3 is 16 amino acids long. Germline CDR1 reads SGHTA; CDR2 reads FQGNSA.

The CDR3 coding sequence is TGCGCCAGCAGCCAGCCTAGCGCAGATACGCAGTATTTT. Translated, it gives CASSQPSADTQYF. V gene TRBV4-1 combines with J gene TRBJ2-3; tentative D call: TRBD2 (6 bases). The V and J ends lost 3 bases and 4 bases respectively, with 8 bases between them. Germline V lookup: CDR1 MGHRA, CDR2 YSYEKL. This CDR3 contains 13 residues.

In its sample, this clonotype was seen a few times. This chain connects TRBV6-5 to TRBJ1-5; no firm D call. Per the germline V gene, CDR1 is MNHEY and CDR2 is SVGAGI. The CDR3 contains 13 residues. V was clipped by 0 bases and J by 6 bases, with 6 bases between them. The chain's CDR3 is CASSYSRFQPQHF. DNA for the CDR3: TGTGCCAGCAGTTACTCAAGGTTTCAGCCCCAGCATTTT.

The gene calls are TRBV7-2 and TRBJ2-4; the D is unclear. Germline CDR1 reads SGHTA; CDR2 reads FQGNSA. V lost 4 bases, J lost 0 bases, and 4 bases lay in between. The CDR3 totals 13 residues. The CDR3: CASSYLAKNIQYF. DNA of the CDR3: TGTGCCAGCAGCTATCTAGCCAAAAACATTCAGTACTTC.

This clonotype has at least ten counts. The chain is built from TRBV6-1 and TRBJ1-5; maybe TRBD1 (6 bases). CDR1 MNHNS and CDR2 SASEGT come from the germline V gene. CDR3 length: 13 residues. The V and J ends lost 6 bases and 1 base respectively, with 7 bases between them. DNA for the CDR3: TGTGCCAGCAGCGACAGGAGCAATCAGCCCCAGCATTTT. Amino acids: CASSDRSNQPQHF.

As to this clonotype: Being one base from a much bigger clone, this may be a read error. CDR3 bases: TGCGCCAGCAGCCTCACAGCGAGCTCCTATAATTCACCCCCCCACTTT. It encodes CASSLTASSYNSPPHF. The chain uses TRBV5-1 and TRBJ1-6, with D hard to call. CDR3 length equals 16 residues. Per germline, CDR1 SGHRS and CDR2 YFSETQ.

This sequence joins TRBV10-1 and TRBJ1-1; 7 nucleotides align to TRBD1. This CDR3 contains 15 residues. Germline-derived CDR1 and CDR2 are WNHNN and SYGVQD (reference sequence). V lost 3 bases and J lost 1; bases outside the gene matches: 5. Here the CDR3 reads CASSERAGGNTEAFF. The CDR3 coding sequence is TGCGCCAGCAGTGAAAGGGCAGGGGGGAACACTGAAGCTTTCTTT.

This clonotype showed up just a few times. The chain carries TRBV7-2 and TRBJ2-4; possibly TRBD2 for D (5 bases). This CDR3 contains 16 residues. Trimming cost V 5 bases and J 0 bases, with 14 bases left between them. Germline CDR1 and CDR2: SGHTA and FQGNSA. CDR3 sequence reads: CASSPLAPIAKNIQYF. In nucleotides, the CDR3 is TGTGCCAGCAGCCCTCTAGCACCGATAGCCAAAAACATTCAGTACTTC.

This clonotype was recorded at least ten times. The rearrangement uses TRBV6-1 and TRBJ2-2; no reliable D call. V gave up 5 bases and J gave up 5 bases, with 15 bases separating them. This CDR3 spans 15 amino acids. Germline V gene sequence: CDR1 MNHNS, CDR2 SASEGT. The CDR3 DNA follows: TGTGCCAGCAGTCTGCACGTAGGAGTGACCGGGGAGCTGTTTTTT. It codes for CASSLHVGVTGELFF.

This sequence joins TRBV28 and TRBJ2-7; D not certain. Germline V gene data show CDR1 as MDHEN and CDR2 as SYDVKM. The length of the CDR3 is 12 residues. The V end was cut by 3 bases, the J end by 4 bases, with 7 bases between. CDR3 DNA: TGTGCCAGCAGTTTCCGGTGGTACGAGCAGTACTTC. This codes for CASSFRWYEQYF.

DNA of the CDR3: TGTGCCAGCAGCCAAGGGGCCTTAAGCTCCTACAATGAGCAGTTCTTC. This sequence encodes CASSQGALSSYNEQFF. This chain connects TRBV3-1 to TRBJ2-1; no clear D. V gave up 1 base and J gave up 0 bases, with 10 bases separating them. Germline values: CDR1 LGHDT, CDR2 YNNKEL (reference sequence). The CDR3 has 16 amino acids.

Concerning this clonotype: Being one base from a much bigger clone, this may be a read error. The V gene is TRBV10-3, the J gene TRBJ1-1; 11 bases agree with TRBD1. The length of the CDR3 is 13 residues. Germline V gives CDR1 ENHRY, CDR2 SYGVKD. The V segment lost 8 bases and the J segment 1 base; nucleotides outside the gene matches: 0. CDR3 sequence: CAIGQGANTEAFF. CDR3 nucleotides: TGTGCCATCGGACAGGGGGCGAACACTGAAGCTTTCTTT.

This clonotype was seen a few times. In DNA form, the CDR3 reads TGTGCCTCCCGGACACCCAACACTGAAGCTTTCTTT. Translated, it gives CASRTPNTEAFF. The V and J genes are TRBV5-4 and TRBJ1-1, with D perhaps matching TRBD1 (5 bases). CDR1 is SGHNT and CDR2 is YYREEE in the germline V gene (reference sequence). V lost 10 bases and J lost 2, with 12 bases in between. The CDR3 length is 12 residues.